Listed below are T cell receptor beta chains from one sample, sequenced in a study of PD-L1 blockade in urothelial cancer. The method was immunoSEQ multiplex PCR; TCRdb's version includes in-frame clones alone and lacks a portion of them. The sample shows about 47,000 clones, approximately 80% of them seen only once. The sample here was PBMCs, taken around atezolizumab (anti-PD-L1) treatment. These TCRs come from a man between 60 and 75 years old with urothelial cancer. Both conserved end residues are part of each CDR3. The D gene is left open where the match is weak.

cdr3_aa: CASSPTGHEQYF
v_call: TRBV5-5
d_call: TRBD1
j_call: TRBJ2-7

cdr3_aa: CASSWGTSGTFANTGELFF
v_call: TRBV28
d_call: TRBD2
j_call: TRBJ2-2

cdr3_aa: CASSQDLFGVGNTIYF
v_call: TRBV4-1
d_call: -
j_call: TRBJ1-3

cdr3_aa: CASSYPPSVEPQHF
v_call: TRBV6-6
d_call: -
j_call: TRBJ1-5

cdr3_aa: CASRRTSGDSSQYF
v_call: TRBV2
d_call: TRBD2
j_call: TRBJ2-5

cdr3_aa: CASSPGTGGYNEQYF
v_call: TRBV28
d_call: TRBD1
j_call: TRBJ2-7

cdr3_aa: CASRGSGRPNNEQFF
v_call: TRBV6-5
d_call: TRBD2
j_call: TRBJ2-1

cdr3_aa: CASSPNSGSTDTQYF
v_call: TRBV18
d_call: TRBD2
j_call: TRBJ2-3

cdr3_aa: CASSPTNGEQPQHF
v_call: TRBV18
d_call: -
j_call: TRBJ1-5

cdr3_aa: CASSLEAGSNNSPLHF
v_call: TRBV5-1
d_call: -
j_call: TRBJ1-6

cdr3_aa: CASSLGRAYEQYF
v_call: TRBV5-1
d_call: -
j_call: TRBJ2-7

cdr3_aa: CASSSDSFYEQYF
v_call: TRBV28
d_call: -
j_call: TRBJ2-7

cdr3_aa: CASRGQGVGPIREQYF
v_call: TRBV27
d_call: TRBD1
j_call: TRBJ2-7

cdr3_aa: CAWSVGGGQPQHF
v_call: TRBV30
d_call: -
j_call: TRBJ1-5

cdr3_aa: CASARGSYNEQFF
v_call: TRBV19
d_call: -
j_call: TRBJ2-1

cdr3_aa: CASIEQGAGNYGYTF
v_call: TRBV5-6
d_call: TRBD1
j_call: TRBJ1-2

cdr3_aa: CASSLKAPAEAFF
v_call: TRBV28
d_call: -
j_call: TRBJ1-1

cdr3_aa: CAISRGQGATDTQYF
v_call: TRBV10-3
d_call: TRBD1
j_call: TRBJ2-3

cdr3_aa: CARGTSGAYEQYF
v_call: TRBV2
d_call: TRBD2
j_call: TRBJ2-7

cdr3_aa: CASSYNRQGSNTGELFF
v_call: TRBV7-8
d_call: TRBD1
j_call: TRBJ2-2

cdr3_aa: CASSPGQQSGASNQPQHF
v_call: TRBV5-5
d_call: -
j_call: TRBJ1-5

cdr3_aa: CASARVSSASYEQYF
v_call: TRBV28
d_call: -
j_call: TRBJ2-7

cdr3_aa: CATSIREDNEQFF
v_call: TRBV15
d_call: -
j_call: TRBJ2-1

cdr3_aa: CASSHDRGRETQYF
v_call: TRBV7-9
d_call: TRBD1
j_call: TRBJ2-5

cdr3_aa: CASNPNPGGPSTNEKLFF
v_call: TRBV11-2
d_call: TRBD1
j_call: TRBJ1-4

cdr3_aa: CASSPTGSGNTIYF
v_call: TRBV11-2
d_call: -
j_call: TRBJ1-3

cdr3_aa: CASSSGTSSTGEQFF
v_call: TRBV5-1
d_call: TRBD2
j_call: TRBJ2-1

cdr3_aa: CATSRDARYNEQFF
v_call: TRBV15
d_call: -
j_call: TRBJ2-1

cdr3_aa: CASSEGGDEQYF
v_call: TRBV2
d_call: -
j_call: TRBJ2-7

cdr3_aa: CASKSVARETQYF
v_call: TRBV19
d_call: -
j_call: TRBJ2-5

cdr3_aa: CASSHLDRGGTEAFF
v_call: TRBV16
d_call: TRBD1
j_call: TRBJ1-1

cdr3_aa: CASSRVSYEQYF
v_call: TRBV28
d_call: -
j_call: TRBJ2-7

cdr3_aa: CASSQVAFGQGGETQYF
v_call: TRBV4-1
d_call: TRBD1
j_call: TRBJ2-5

cdr3_aa: CASSEATGVFSPLHF
v_call: TRBV2
d_call: TRBD1
j_call: TRBJ1-6

cdr3_aa: CASSNTQETQYF
v_call: TRBV7-9
d_call: -
j_call: TRBJ2-5

cdr3_aa: CASHSGGTSTDTQYF
v_call: TRBV5-4
d_call: TRBD2
j_call: TRBJ2-3

cdr3_aa: CASSLSGRGRGRVYGYTF
v_call: TRBV27
d_call: -
j_call: TRBJ1-2

cdr3_aa: CASGRGRASYEQYF
v_call: TRBV7-2
d_call: -
j_call: TRBJ2-7

cdr3_aa: CASSEGIVGRRQFF
v_call: TRBV6-4
d_call: -
j_call: TRBJ2-1

cdr3_aa: CASSFTGPTEAFF
v_call: TRBV5-4
d_call: -
j_call: TRBJ1-1

cdr3_aa: CASSLPGDNTEAFF
v_call: TRBV5-5
d_call: -
j_call: TRBJ1-1

cdr3_aa: CASSLEAGVTGELFF
v_call: TRBV7-9
d_call: -
j_call: TRBJ2-2

cdr3_aa: CASSPKTAFNQPQHF
v_call: TRBV19
d_call: -
j_call: TRBJ1-5

cdr3_aa: CASSFLGQGGDTIYF
v_call: TRBV2
d_call: TRBD1
j_call: TRBJ1-3

cdr3_aa: CASSPQLASPNEQFF
v_call: TRBV18
d_call: -
j_call: TRBJ2-1

cdr3_aa: CATLVGLGPNTEAFF
v_call: TRBV2
d_call: -
j_call: TRBJ1-1

cdr3_aa: CASNRARGGEQYF
v_call: TRBV11-1
d_call: TRBD2
j_call: TRBJ2-7

cdr3_aa: CASSPPGQGRRYYDGYTF
v_call: TRBV28
d_call: TRBD1
j_call: TRBJ1-2

cdr3_aa: CASIGRGRNTEAFF
v_call: TRBV25-1
d_call: -
j_call: TRBJ1-1